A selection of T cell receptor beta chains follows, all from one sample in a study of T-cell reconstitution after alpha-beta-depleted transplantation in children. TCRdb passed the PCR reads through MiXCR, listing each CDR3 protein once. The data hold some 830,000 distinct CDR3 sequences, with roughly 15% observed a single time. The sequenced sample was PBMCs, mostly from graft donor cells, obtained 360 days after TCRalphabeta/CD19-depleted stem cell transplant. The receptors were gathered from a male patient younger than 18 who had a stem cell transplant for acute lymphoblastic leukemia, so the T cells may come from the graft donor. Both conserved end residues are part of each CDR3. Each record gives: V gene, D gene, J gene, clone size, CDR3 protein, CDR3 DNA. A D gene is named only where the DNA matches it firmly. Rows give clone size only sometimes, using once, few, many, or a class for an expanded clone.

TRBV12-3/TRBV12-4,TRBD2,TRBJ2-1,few,CASSPPASGRANEQFF,TGTGCCAGCAGTCCCCCGGCTAGCGGGAGGGCCAATGAGCAGTTCTTC
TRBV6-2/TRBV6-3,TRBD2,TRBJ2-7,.,CASSYSTSGSYEQYF,TGTGCCAGCAGTTACTCGACTAGCGGATCCTACGAGCAGTACTTC
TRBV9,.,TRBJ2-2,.,CASSVAVTGELFF,TGTGCCAGCAGCGTAGCCGTCACCGGGGAGCTGTTTTTT
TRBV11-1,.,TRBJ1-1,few,CASSLGDARSNTEAFF,TGTGCCAGCAGCTTAGGAGACGCCAGGTCGAACACTGAAGCTTTCTTT
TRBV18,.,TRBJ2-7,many,CASCKGGSYEQYF,TGTGCCAGCTGTAAAGGGGGGTCCTACGAGCAGTACTTC
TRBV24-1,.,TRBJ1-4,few,CATSDFGGKDEKLFF,TGTGCCACCAGTGATTTCGGGGGGAAAGATGAAAAACTGTTTTTT
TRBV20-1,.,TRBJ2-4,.,CSAMHNNIQYF,TGCAGTGCTATGCACAATAACATTCAGTACTTC
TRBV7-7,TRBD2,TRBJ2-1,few,CASSWGGLDEQFF,TGTGCCAGCAGCTGGGGGGGACTAGATGAGCAGTTCTTC
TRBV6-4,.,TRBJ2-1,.,CASSDAGTPNNEQFF,TGTGCCAGCAGTGATGCCGGGACACCCAACAATGAGCAGTTCTTC
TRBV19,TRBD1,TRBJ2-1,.,CASADRGPHNEQFF,TGTGCCAGTGCGGACAGGGGGCCCCACAATGAGCAGTTCTTC
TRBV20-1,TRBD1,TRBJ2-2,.,CSARVGTGGTGELFF,TGCAGTGCTAGAGTCGGGACAGGGGGCACCGGGGAGCTGTTTTTT
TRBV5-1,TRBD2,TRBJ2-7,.,CASSFHLAEFSYEQYF,TGCGCCAGCAGCTTCCACCTAGCGGAATTCTCCTACGAGCAGTACTTC
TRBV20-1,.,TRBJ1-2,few,CSASDLAVFNYGYTF,TGCAGTGCTAGTGACCTGGCAGTGTTTAACTATGGCTACACCTTC
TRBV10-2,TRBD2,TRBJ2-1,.,CASRYSGSGEQFF,TGCGCCAGCAGATATAGCGGGAGTGGTGAGCAGTTCTTC
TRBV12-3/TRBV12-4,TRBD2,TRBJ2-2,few,CASSRLAGGSGELFF,TGTGCCAGCAGCCGACTAGCGGGAGGATCCGGGGAGCTGTTTTTT
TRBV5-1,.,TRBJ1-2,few,CASSLVSGSGYTF,TGCGCCAGCAGCTTGGTTAGTGGTTCTGGCTACACCTTC
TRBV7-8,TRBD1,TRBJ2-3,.,CASSWAGTGVQYF,TGTGCCAGCAGCTGGGCCGGGACAGGGGTGCAGTATTTT
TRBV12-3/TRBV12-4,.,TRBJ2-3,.,CASSLGAGTSTDTQYF,TGTGCCAGCAGTTTAGGGGCGGGTACTAGCACAGATACGCAGTATTTT
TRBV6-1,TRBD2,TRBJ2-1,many,CASSPDAGGEDEQFF,TGTGCCAGCAGTCCGGACGCGGGAGGGGAGGATGAGCAGTTCTTC
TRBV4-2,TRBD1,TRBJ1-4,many,CASSQGDRLNEKLFF,TGTGCCAGCAGCCAGGGGGACAGACTGAATGAAAAACTGTTTTTT
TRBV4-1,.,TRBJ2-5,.,CASSRLPGPQGETQYF,TGCGCCAGCAGCCGTCTGCCGGGCCCACAAGGAGAGACCCAGTACTTC
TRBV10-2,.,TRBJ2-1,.,CASSVAGRLAYNEQFF,TGCGCCAGCAGTGTGGCGGGGCGATTAGCATACAATGAGCAGTTCTTC
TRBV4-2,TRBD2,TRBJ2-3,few,CASSQPSGGTDTQYF,TGTGCCAGCAGCCAACCTAGCGGGGGCACAGATACGCAGTATTTT
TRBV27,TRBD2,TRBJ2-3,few,CASSLRLAGGGYADTQYF,TGTGCCAGCAGTCTACGACTAGCGGGAGGGGGATACGCCGATACGCAGTATTTT
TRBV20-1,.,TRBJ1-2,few,CSARDRRALGYGYTF,TGCAGTGCTAGGGATCGGAGGGCGCTGGGCTATGGCTACACCTTC
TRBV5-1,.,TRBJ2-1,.,CASSLEGFGEQFF,TGCGCCAGCAGCTTAGAAGGGTTTGGTGAGCAGTTCTTC
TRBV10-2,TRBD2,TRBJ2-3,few,CASSATSGLSTDTQYF,TGCGCCAGCAGTGCGACTAGCGGGTTAAGCACAGATACGCAGTATTTT
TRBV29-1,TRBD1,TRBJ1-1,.,CSVARLGTGKEGTEAFF,TGCAGCGTTGCACGCCTCGGGACAGGGAAGGAGGGCACTGAAGCTTTCTTT
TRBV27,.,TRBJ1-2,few,CASGSLTAYGYTF,TGTGCCAGCGGGTCGTTGACGGCCTATGGCTACACCTTC
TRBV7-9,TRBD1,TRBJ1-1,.,CASSQITGTVYEAFF,TGTGCCAGCAGCCAGATCACCGGGACAGTTTATGAAGCTTTCTTT
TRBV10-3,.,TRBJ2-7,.,CAIKEHSKDEQYF,TGTGCCATCAAAGAGCACAGCAAGGACGAGCAGTACTTC
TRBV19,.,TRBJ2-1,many,CASSGTPYNEQFF,TGTGCCAGTAGCGGGACACCCTACAATGAGCAGTTCTTT
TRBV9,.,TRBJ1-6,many,CASSVSGNSPLHF,TGTGCCAGCAGCGTCTCAGGGAATTCACCCCTCCACTTT
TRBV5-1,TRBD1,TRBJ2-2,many,CASSSGQPTGELFF,TGCGCCAGCAGCTCGGGACAGCCCACCGGGGAGCTGTTTTTT
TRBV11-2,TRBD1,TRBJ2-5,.,CASSLGRGMGKETQYF,TGTGCCAGCAGCTTAGGCAGGGGGATGGGCAAAGAGACCCAGTACTTC
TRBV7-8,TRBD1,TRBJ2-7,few,CASSSTGGLFEQYF,TGTGCCAGCAGCTCGACAGGGGGCCTCTTCGAGCAGTACTTC
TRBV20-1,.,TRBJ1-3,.,CSASTLELTAGNTIYF,TGCAGTGCTAGTACTCTCGAGCTGACAGCTGGAAACACCATATATTTT